The 5 T cell receptor beta chains given below trace back to one sample, sequenced in a study of healthy donors' naive CD4 and CD8 T cells (dated by TCRdb to 2013 to 2016). These reads were obtained on a 454 GS FLX Titanium. TCR libraries were built from around 500 ng of total RNA with a previously published linear amplification protocol. TCRdb itself trimmed the public reads at Q25 with fastp, ran MiXCR and retained productive beta chains. Each entry merges the rows of one CDR3 protein and shows their most common DNA and genes. The sample table records around 180,000 distinct CDR3 sequences; 65% to 75% of these occur just once. The ten largest clones represent about 2.3% of the sample. The sequencing sample was made of naive CD4+ and CD8+ T cells sorted from blood, pooled from several donors. The sample's cell subset or site label is to be understood as: FACS-sorted naive CD4+ (CD45RO-CD45RA+) and naive CD8+ (CD45RA+CD27bright) T cells. Receptors were obtained from a pool of human donors in good health; the sample pools cells from several healthy donors.

This rearrangement joins TRBV7-2 to TRBJ2-5, with D uncertain. The CDR3 sequence is 16 residues long. Germline loops: CDR1 SGHTA, CDR2 FQGNSA. V was pared by 0 bases and J by 1 base, with 12 bases between. In nucleotides, the CDR3 is TGTGCCAGCAGCTTAGCGCTAAGTGGGCTCCAAGAGACCCAGTACTTC. As protein: CASSLALSGLQETQYF.

Written as DNA, the CDR3 is TGTGCCAGCGGCCAGGGATCGGCCTACGAGCAGTACTTC. Translation gives CASGQGSAYEQYF. This chain links TRBV27 with TRBJ2-7, with a tentative D call TRBD1 (5 bases). The length of the CDR3 is 13 residues. The V end lost 8 bases, the J end lost 2 bases, and 13 bases lay between the germline ends. Germline V gene lookup returns CDR1 MNHEY and CDR2 SMNVEV (reference sequence).

The chain uses TRBV20-1 and TRBJ2-3; D ambiguous. V was trimmed by 1 base and J by 6 bases, leaving 11 bases between them. The CDR3 runs to 13 residues. In germline, CDR1 is DFQATT, CDR2 SNEGSKA (reference sequence). CDR3 in DNA: TGCAGTGCTAGAGTTGGAACTACGGATACGCAGTATTTT. Its protein product is CSARVGTTDTQYF.

The chain recombines TRBV30 with TRBJ1-1; tentative D call: TRBD1 (5 bases). Trimming removed 0 bases at V and 4 bases at J, with 12 bases between. Germline V gene data show CDR1 as GTSNPN and CDR2 as SVGIG (reference sequence). The CDR3 is 14 residues long. The CDR3 DNA follows: TGTGCCTGGAGTGTGGCGTGGGGCGGCACTGAAGCTTTCTTT. Translation gives CAWSVAWGGTEAFF.

The table lists this clonotype with a few counts. The chain recombines TRBV29-1 with TRBJ1-2, with a weak D call TRBD1 (5 bases). The germline gives CDR1 SQVTM, CDR2 ANQGSEA. Trimming stripped 3 bases from V and 2 bases from J, with 10 bases between. CDR3 length: 13 amino acids. For the CDR3, the DNA is TGCAGCGTTGACGGGGGTAGCAACTATGGCTACACCTTC. Its translation is CSVDGGSNYGYTF.